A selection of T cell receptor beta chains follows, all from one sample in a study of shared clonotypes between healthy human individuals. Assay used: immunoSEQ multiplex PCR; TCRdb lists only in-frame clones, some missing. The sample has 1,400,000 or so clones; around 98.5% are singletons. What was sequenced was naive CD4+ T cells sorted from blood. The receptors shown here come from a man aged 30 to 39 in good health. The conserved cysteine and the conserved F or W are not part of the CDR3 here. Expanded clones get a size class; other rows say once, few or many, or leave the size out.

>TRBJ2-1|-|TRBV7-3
ASSLKETSGAYNEQF
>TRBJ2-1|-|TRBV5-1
ASSLAGGPKFNEQF
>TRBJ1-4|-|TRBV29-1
SVLPRGAKNEKLF
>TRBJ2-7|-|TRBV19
ASSPTSGISYEQY
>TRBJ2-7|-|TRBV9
ASSPGTLYEQY
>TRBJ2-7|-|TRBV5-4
ASSQPRDSYEQY
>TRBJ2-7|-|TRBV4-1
ASSHQLAGAYEQY
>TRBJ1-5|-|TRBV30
AWGIPDQPQH
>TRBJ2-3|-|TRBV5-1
ASSLTPTGFATDTQY
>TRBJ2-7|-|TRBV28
ASSPGQWQGPHEQY
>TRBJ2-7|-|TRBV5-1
ASSPQTGYEQY
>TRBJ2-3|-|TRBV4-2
ASSPLAGAADTQY
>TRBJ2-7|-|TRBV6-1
ASSYVGRSYEQY
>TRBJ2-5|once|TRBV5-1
ASSFPQPSGREGIETQY
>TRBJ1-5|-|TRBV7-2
ASSSDRFNQPQH
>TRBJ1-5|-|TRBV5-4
ASSAGGGYSNQPQH
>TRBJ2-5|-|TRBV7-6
ASSLGVVGETQY
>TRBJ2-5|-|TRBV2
ASRGQGSQETQY
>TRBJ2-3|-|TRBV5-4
ASRLGGSGSDTQY
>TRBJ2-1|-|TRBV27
ASTPRGSSINEQF
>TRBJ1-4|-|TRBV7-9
ASSFPSTTNEKLF
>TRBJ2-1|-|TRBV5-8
ASSGMTSGRGNEQF
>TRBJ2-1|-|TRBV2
ASRVSEVSYNEQF
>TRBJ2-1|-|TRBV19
ASSNLRLAPNEQF
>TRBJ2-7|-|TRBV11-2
ASSLGRGSAYEQY
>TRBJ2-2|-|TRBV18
ASSPGLAGTNTGELF
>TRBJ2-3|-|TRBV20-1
SAVNADTQY